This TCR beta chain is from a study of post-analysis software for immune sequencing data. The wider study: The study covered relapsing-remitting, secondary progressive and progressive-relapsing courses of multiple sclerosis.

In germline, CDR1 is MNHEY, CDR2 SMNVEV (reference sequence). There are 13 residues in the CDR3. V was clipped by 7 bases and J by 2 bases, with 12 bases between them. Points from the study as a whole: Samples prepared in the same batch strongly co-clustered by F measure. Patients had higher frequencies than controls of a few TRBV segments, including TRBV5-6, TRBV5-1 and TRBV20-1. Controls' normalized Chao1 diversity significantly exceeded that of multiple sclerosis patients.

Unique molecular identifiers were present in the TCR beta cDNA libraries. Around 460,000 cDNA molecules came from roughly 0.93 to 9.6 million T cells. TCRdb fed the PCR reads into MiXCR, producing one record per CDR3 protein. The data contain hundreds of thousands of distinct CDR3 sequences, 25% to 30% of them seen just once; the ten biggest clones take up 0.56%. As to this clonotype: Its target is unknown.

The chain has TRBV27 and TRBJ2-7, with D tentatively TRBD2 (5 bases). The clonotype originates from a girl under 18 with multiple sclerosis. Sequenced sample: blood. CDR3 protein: CASTKSGTYEQYF. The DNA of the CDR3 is TGTGCCAGCACCAAGTCGGGGACCTACGAGCAGTACTTC.